The subject of this entry is one T cell receptor (beta chain). The CDR3 is 15 amino acids. V gave up 8 bases and J gave up 1 base; unmatched junction bases: 5. Germline values: CDR1 MRHNA, CDR2 SNTAGT. The data originate from a study of cytomegalovirus exposure and HLA in healthy donors. The assay was immunoSEQ multiplex PCR, and TCRdb's table has in-frame clones only and misses some. This table holds some 84,000 clones, roughly 90% found once. The TCR sequence derives from a man aged 30 to 39 in good health and CMV-seronegative. Input material: PBMCs. The V gene is TRBV6-4, the J gene TRBJ2-7, with 13 bases lining up with TRBD2. The CDR3 nucleotides are TGTGCCAGCGCCCGACTAGCGGGGGGTTCCTACGAGCAGTACTTC. Amino acid sequence: CASARLAGGSYEQYF.